This T cell receptor beta chain was retrieved from a study of T cells in localized non-small cell lung cancer. V was trimmed by 4 bases and J by 3 bases, leaving 12 bases between them. There are 15 residues in the CDR3. Germline assignment: CDR1 SGHNT and CDR2 YENEEA. The table lists this clone with a few counts. Antigen specificity is unknown. Study-wide points: Adjacent lung was found to contain a median approximately 60 of the top 100 tumor clones. Blood T cell density predicted longer survival; adjacent-lung clonality, shorter.

TCRdb's table, derived via immunoSEQ multiplex PCR, lists solely in-frame clones and lacks some. The sample yields over 1,500 clones, approximately 32% seen once. Material: lung tumor tissue, obtained before any cancer treatment. The clonotype originates from a female donor older than 55 with stage I squamous cell lung carcinoma. The genes are TRBV11-3 and TRBJ2-2; possible D gene TRBD1, 6 bases. CDR3 protein: CASSSGRGHTGELFF. CDR3 nucleotide sequence: TGTGCCAGCAGCTCTGGCAGGGGACACACCGGGGAGCTGTTTTTT. The full variable domain, with the rest looked up from reference TRBV11-3 and TRBJ2-2, is EAGVVQSPRYKIIEKKQPVAFWCNPISGHNTLYWYLQNLGQGPELLIRYENEEAVDDSQLPKDRFSAERLKGVDSTLKIQPAELGDSAVYLCASSSGRGHTGELFFGEGSRLTVL.